This TCR beta chain was profiled in a study of shared clonotypes between healthy human individuals. CDR1 is SEHNR and CDR2 is FQNEAQ in the germline V gene (reference sequence). V was pared by 4 bases and J by 1 base, with 10 bases between. The CDR3 is 14 residues long. Using immunoSEQ multiplex PCR, the repertoire was profiled, and TCRdb retains in-frame clones only, with some absent. The sample has more than 850,000 clones; 75% to 80% are singletons. Whole-study findings and limits: Generation of non-shared clonotypes was less probable than generation of clonotypes shared by all four donors. Richness estimates generally favored naive over memory subsets. About 5% was the fraction of naive CD4 clonotypes found shared across a few donors.

As to this clone: Its specificity is unknown.

The V gene is TRBV7-9, the J gene TRBJ1-1; D may be TRBD1 (5 bases). Sequenced: memory CD4+ T cells from PBMCs. Subset indicated: CD45RA-negative fraction. This clonotype originated in a man between 18 and 35 years old in good health. Some clones in this sample may be carry-over from other donors' samples. The CDR3 region is CASSWGMSNTEAFF. In nucleotides, the CDR3 is TGTGCCAGCAGCTGGGGGATGTCGAACACTGAAGCTTTCTTT. The full variable domain, completed using reference TRBV7-9 and TRBJ1-1, is DTGVSQNPRHKITKRGQNVTFRCDPISEHNRLYWYRQTLGQGPEFLTYFQNEAQLEKSRLLSDRFSAERPKGSFSTLEIQRTEQGDSAMYLCASSWGMSNTEAFFGQGTRLTVV.